This T cell receptor (beta chain) was profiled in a study of cytomegalovirus exposure and HLA in healthy donors. A remark on this clone: No antigen is known for it.

The V end lost 3 bases, the J end lost 5 bases, and 10 bases lay between the germline ends. Germline lookup yields CDR1 MDHEN and CDR2 SYDVKM. CDR3 length: 13 amino acids. When sampled, the donors appeared nominally healthy, though they likely had unrecorded immune exposures. The PCR ran on 60 Vbeta and 13 Jbeta primers. The data were produced by immunoSEQ multiplex PCR, yet TCRdb's version contains in-frame clones alone and is incomplete. The sample lists some 85,000 clones; 60% to 80% were seen once. The study's findings and limits: Later work found that TCR association rates differed between HLA loci; DRB1 had the most and HLA-C the fewest. A link between a missense DCLRE1C variant and TCR beta V- and J-gene trimming emerged from a later analysis. Another analysis was done later, and it associated over 15,000 TCR beta sequences with HLA alleles at 0.05 false discovery rate.

The receptor was isolated from a young man in good health and CMV-seronegative. The sample taken for sequencing was PBMCs. The V call is TRBV28, the J call TRBJ2-5; unclear D gene. CDR3 nucleotide sequence: TGTGCCAGCAGTTTCCAGGATTGGGAGACCCAGTACTTC. It is translated as CASSFQDWETQYF.